The T cell receptor beta chain described here comes from a study of cytomegalovirus exposure and HLA in healthy donors. General study findings and limits: Investigators reported approximately 170 TCR beta chains as tied to cytomegalovirus.

There are 12 residues in the CDR3. V was pared by 5 bases and J by 10 bases, with 7 bases of the junction left unmatched. Per the germline V gene, CDR1 is MNHNY and CDR2 is SVGAGI (reference sequence). Sequencing was performed with immunoSEQ multiplex PCR; in TCRdb, only in-frame clones are kept and a portion is missing. The sample shows under 150,000 clones, about 89% of them seen only once. About this clone: What it binds is unknown.

This TCR was recovered from a man aged 18-30 years in good health and CMV-seronegative. Sequenced: PBMCs. The V gene is TRBV6-6, the J gene TRBJ1-1; 7 nucleotides match TRBD1. CDR3 sequence: CASSHRDSGAFF. As DNA, the CDR3 is TGTGCCAGCAGTCACCGGGACAGTGGAGCTTTCTTT.